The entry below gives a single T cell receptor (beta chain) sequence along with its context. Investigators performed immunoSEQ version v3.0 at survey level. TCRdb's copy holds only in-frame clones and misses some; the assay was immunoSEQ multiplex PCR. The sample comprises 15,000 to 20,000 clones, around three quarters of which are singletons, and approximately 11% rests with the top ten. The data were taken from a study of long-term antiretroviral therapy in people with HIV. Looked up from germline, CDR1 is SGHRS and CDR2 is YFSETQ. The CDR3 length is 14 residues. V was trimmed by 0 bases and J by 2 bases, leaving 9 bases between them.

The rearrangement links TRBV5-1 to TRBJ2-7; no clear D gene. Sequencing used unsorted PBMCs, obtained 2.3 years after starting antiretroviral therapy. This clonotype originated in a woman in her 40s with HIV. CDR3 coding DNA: TGCGCCAGCAGCTTGGCCACAGAGACCTACGAGCAGTACTTC. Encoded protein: CASSLATETYEQYF. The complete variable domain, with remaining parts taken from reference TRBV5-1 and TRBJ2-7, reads KAGVTQTPRYLIKTRGQQVTLSCSPISGHRSVSWYQQTPGQGLQFLFEYFSETQRNKGNFPGRFSGRQFSNSRSEMNVSTLELGDSALYLCASSLATETYEQYFGPGTRLTVT.